These 32 T cell receptor beta chains were sequenced from one sample in a study of early T cells in non-severe SARS-CoV-2 infection. One entry per CDR3 protein results from TCRdb running MiXCR on the 5' RACE reads. The repertoire holds about 26,000 distinct CDR3 sequences, with 4% to 5% as singletons. Material for sequencing was whole blood. The origin of the receptors is an adult who was a healthcare worker with PCR-confirmed SARS-CoV-2 infection or an uninfected control (not recorded which).

Many counts were recorded for this clonotype. V is TRBV5-1 and J is TRBJ2-7; 7 positions match TRBD1. Germline CDR1 and CDR2: SGHRS and YFSETQ. V lost 0 bases and J lost 5; bases outside the gene matches: 5. This CDR3 has 14 residues. CDR3: CASSLEVRGNEQYF. As DNA, the CDR3 is TGCGCCAGCAGCTTGGAAGTCAGGGGGAACGAGCAGTACTTC.

This clonotype was seen only a few times. The J gene is TRBJ1-2, the V gene TRBV27; the match to TRBD1 covers 10 bases. CDR3 length equals 13 residues. Germline assignment: CDR1 MNHEY and CDR2 SMNVEV (reference sequence). J was trimmed by 7 bases and V by 10 bases; bases with no gene match: 9. The CDR3, as DNA: TGTGCCACCTCCCGGGACAGGGGAGGTGGCTACACCTTC. Translation: CATSRDRGGGYTF.

This clonotype was seen repeatedly, ten times or more. The rearrangement joins TRBV4-1 to TRBJ1-5; D remains ambiguous. Trimming removed 1 base from V and 3 bases from J, with 10 bases in between. The CDR3 runs 15 residues. Germline CDR1 is MGHRA and CDR2 is YSYEKL. CDR3 amino acids: CASSQGAGNNQPQHF. CDR3 in DNA: TGCGCCAGCAGCCAAGGGGCGGGGAACAATCAGCCCCAGCATTTT.

This clonotype was seen at least ten times. The rearrangement uses TRBV10-3 and TRBJ1-2; D may be TRBD1 (6 bases). Trimming stripped 0 bases from V and 5 bases from J, with 13 bases between. CDR1 and CDR2 (germline): ENHRY, SYGVKD. The CDR3 has 15 residues. The CDR3 protein is CAISESARGEYGYTF. The CDR3 coding sequence is TGTGCCATCAGTGAGTCTGCCAGGGGAGAGTATGGCTACACCTTC.

Ten or more counts support this clonotype. The rearrangement joins TRBV28 to TRBJ2-1; D gene uncertain. V lost 3 bases and J 8 bases, leaving 20 bases between the germline ends. Germline V gene sequence: CDR1 MDHEN, CDR2 SYDVKM. The CDR3 totals 16 residues. The CDR3 region is CASSFRPDAPLHEQFF. The CDR3 DNA reads TGTGCCAGCAGTTTCCGACCGGACGCCCCCCTCCATGAGCAGTTCTTC.

The gene calls are TRBV29-1 and TRBJ2-3, with 9 bases matching TRBD2. Per the germline V gene, CDR1 is SQVTM and CDR2 is ANQGSEA. V dropped 0 bases and J dropped 5; count of bases not matched to a gene: 15. The CDR3 has 18 amino acids. The chain's CDR3 is CSVEDPRPGTSLEDTQYF. CDR3 nucleotide sequence: TGCAGCGTTGAAGATCCCCGGCCCGGGACTAGCCTGGAAGATACGCAGTATTTT.

The chain recombines TRBV7-2 with TRBJ2-1; 14 nucleotides align to TRBD2. The V gene's germline CDR1 is SGHTA and CDR2 FQGNSA. Trimming removed 5 bases from V and 14 bases from J; junction bases left unmatched: 14. The CDR3 extends over 16 amino acids. The CDR3 sequence: CASSVGTSGRPSRKFF. The CDR3 nucleotides read TGTGCCAGCAGCGTCGGGACTAGCGGGAGACCATCGCGGAAGTTCTTC.

J is TRBJ2-1 and V is TRBV27, with D tentatively TRBD1 or TRBD2 (6 bases each). This CDR3 is built from 16 residues. Trimming took 6 bases from V and 5 from J, leaving 20 bases between them. The germline V gene encodes CDR1 MNHEY and CDR2 SMNVEV (reference sequence). The DNA of the CDR3 is TGTGCCAGCAGCTTTTTAGGCGGGACACCCGACAATGAGCAGTTCTTC. Protein sequence: CASSFLGGTPDNEQFF.

The chain carries TRBV10-3 and TRBJ2-5; 9 positions match TRBD2. Unmatched junction bases numbered 11, after V lost 7 bases and J lost 5 bases. Germline assignment: CDR1 ENHRY and CDR2 SYGVKD. This CDR3 is 15 amino acids long. The CDR3 DNA reads as TGTGCCATCAAGTCTGGCGGGGGGGCCCCGGAGACCCAGTACTTC. It codes for CAIKSGGGAPETQYF.

There are many counts of this clonotype. The gene calls are TRBV3-1 and TRBJ2-2; a weak D match, TRBD1 (5 bases). V gave up 3 bases and J gave up 7 bases, with 12 bases separating them. CDR1 is LGHDT and CDR2 is YNNKEL in the germline V gene (reference sequence). The CDR3 has 14 residues. The CDR3 DNA reads TGTGCCAGCAGCCAGGGGCGAACTATCGGGGAGCTGTTTTTT. This codes for CASSQGRTIGELFF.

The chain has TRBV7-6 and TRBJ2-1; D might be TRBD2 (5 bases). The ends were cut back, 4 bases at V and 8 bases at J, with 9 bases in the middle. This CDR3 is built from 12 residues. Germline V gives CDR1 SGHVS, CDR2 FNYEAQ. For the CDR3, the DNA is TGTGCCAGCAGCTCTAAGCGGTATGAGCAGTTCTTC. Its translation is CASSSKRYEQFF.

This clonotype was recorded many times. The chain is built from TRBV29-1 and TRBJ2-3; maybe TRBD1 (7 bases). Germline V lookup: CDR1 SQVTM, CDR2 ANQGSEA. The V end was cut by 3 bases, the J end by 2 bases, with 15 bases between. The CDR3 consists of 15 residues. In DNA, the CDR3 is TGCAGCGTTGATCCGACAGGGCGGGACACAGATACGCAGTATTTT. As protein: CSVDPTGRDTDTQYF.

This clonotype was observed many times. The J gene is TRBJ2-1, the V gene TRBV4-1; D remains ambiguous. Trimming pared 0 bases from V and 5 bases from J, leaving 14 bases between. There are 16 residues in the CDR3. Germline V gives CDR1 MGHRA, CDR2 YSYEKL. The CDR3 protein is CASSQDPSVADNEQFF. The CDR3 DNA reads TGCGCCAGCAGCCAAGATCCTAGTGTGGCAGACAATGAGCAGTTCTTC.

This clonotype was found many times. The chain's CDR3 is CASSLTSGGAGYNEQFF. Written as DNA, the CDR3 is TGTGCCAGCAGCTTAACTAGCGGGGGGGCAGGGTACAATGAGCAGTTCTTC. The rearrangement joins TRBV7-6 to TRBJ2-1; 13 positions agree with TRBD2. The CDR3 has 17 residues. The ends lost 2 bases at V and 4 bases at J; junction bases unmatched: 5. Germline-derived CDR1 and CDR2 are SGHVS and FNYEAQ.

This clonotype was detected ten times or more. The chain joins TRBV9 to TRBJ2-3, with 7 bases lining up with TRBD2. This CDR3 is 14 amino acids long. The V gene end was trimmed by 0 bases and the J gene end by 6 bases; junction bases not matched to a gene: 4. Germline values: CDR1 SGDLS, CDR2 YYNGEE. The CDR3 loop reads CASSVGAGTDTQYF. CDR3 coding DNA: TGTGCCAGCAGCGTAGGAGCGGGGACCGATACGCAGTATTTT.

This clonotype was found many times. This chain joins TRBV11-2 and TRBJ2-7; possibly TRBD2 for D (5 bases). The CDR3 covers 14 residues. Trimming took off 0 bases at V and 3 bases at J, with 9 bases between the two ends. CDR1 and CDR2 from the germline V gene are SGHAT and FQNNGV. The CDR3 DNA reads TGTGCCAGCAGCTTAGACAGCGGCGTCTACGAGCAGTACTTC. Residues: CASSLDSGVYEQYF.

The gene calls are TRBV29-1 and TRBJ2-1; D unclear. Trimming left V 4 bases short and J 4 bases short, with 14 bases between. This CDR3 is built from 14 residues. From germline, CDR1 is SQVTM and CDR2 ANQGSEA. This CDR3 reads CSVASGADYNEQFF. As DNA, the CDR3 is TGCAGCGTTGCTAGTGGAGCAGATTACAATGAGCAGTTCTTC.

Many counts were recorded for this clonotype. The chain couples TRBV5-1 to TRBJ2-2, with D perhaps being TRBD1 or TRBD2 (5 bases each). The CDR3 is made up of 15 amino acids. Germline V gives CDR1 SGHRS, CDR2 YFSETQ. V lost 6 bases and J lost 3, with 15 bases in between. CDR3 nucleotides: TGCGCCAGCATGCCCGGGACGCCTCACACCGGGGAGCTGTTTTTT. Translating it yields CASMPGTPHTGELFF.

This clonotype was picked up many times. DNA of the CDR3: TGTGCCAGCAGTCCTACTAGCGGGAGGGGAGGCGAGCAGTACTTC. This encodes CASSPTSGRGGEQYF. V and J are TRBV7-2 and TRBJ2-7; 13 bases are a match to TRBD2. Per germline, CDR1 SGHTA and CDR2 FQGNSA. V gave up 6 bases and J gave up 6 bases; unmatched junction bases: 8. CDR3 length: 15 residues.

V gene TRBV7-2 combines with J gene TRBJ2-3; no definite D call. CDR1 SGHTA and CDR2 FQGNSA come from the germline V gene. V was cut by 6 bases and J by 5 bases, with 12 bases left in between. CDR3 size: 13 residues. The CDR3 nucleotides are TGTGCCAGCAGTCGACTGATAGGAGATACGCAGTATTTT. Translated, it gives CASSRLIGDTQYF.

This clonotype was recorded at least ten times. V and J are TRBV11-2 and TRBJ2-7, with D possibly being TRBD2 (6 bases). V gave up 1 base and J gave up 3 bases, with 7 bases separating them. The CDR3 is made up of 13 amino acids. Germline loops: CDR1 SGHAT, CDR2 FQNNGV. The CDR3 sequence: CASSLGLDYEQYF. The DNA of the CDR3 is TGTGCCAGCAGCTTAGGACTAGACTACGAGCAGTACTTC.

This clonotype has at least ten counts. V and J are TRBV12-3 or TRBV12-4 and TRBJ2-7; no clear D. The V and J ends lost 6 bases and 0 bases respectively, with 3 bases between them. CDR3 length: 11 amino acids. The CDR3 here is CASSTSYEQYF. The CDR3 coding sequence is TGTGCCAGCAGCACCTCCTACGAGCAGTACTTC.

This clonotype has at least ten counts. V and J are TRBV18 and TRBJ2-1; D uncertain. Looked up from germline, CDR1 is KGHSH and CDR2 is LQKENI. V was clipped by 0 bases and J by 2 bases, with 17 bases between them. There are 18 residues in the CDR3. The CDR3 region is CASSPPFGFPETYNEQFF. DNA of the CDR3: TGTGCCAGCTCACCACCGTTCGGGTTCCCCGAGACCTACAATGAGCAGTTCTTC. Full variable domain (rest looked up from reference TRBV18 and TRBJ2-1): NAGVMQNPRHLVRRRGQEARLRCSPMKGHSHVYWYRQLPEEGLKFMVYLQKENIIDESGMPKERFSAEFPKEGPSILRIQQVVRGDSAAYFCASSPPFGFPETYNEQFFGPGTRLTVL.

The rearrangement joins TRBV5-6 to TRBJ2-3; unclear D gene. V dropped 1 base and J dropped 0 bases, with 9 bases sitting between them. Germline loops: CDR1 SGHDT, CDR2 YYEEEE. CDR3 size: 15 residues. CDR3 protein: CASSLFLTSTDTQYF. CDR3 bases: TGTGCCAGCAGCTTGTTCCTGACTAGCACAGATACGCAGTATTTT.

The chain is built from TRBV6-1 and TRBJ2-6; D is perhaps TRBD1 (5 bases). Germline CDR1 MNHNS, CDR2 SASEGT. Trimming stripped 7 bases from V and 4 bases from J, with 14 bases between. This CDR3 is 15 amino acids long. The DNA of the CDR3 is TGTGCCAGCATTCAACAGGCTTCAGGGGCCAACGTCCTGACTTTC. Translation gives CASIQQASGANVLTF.

In its sample, this clonotype was seen many times. The genes are TRBV27 and TRBJ2-1, with D perhaps matching TRBD2 (7 bases). Trimming removed 3 bases from V and 8 bases from J, with 23 bases in between. CDR3 size: 17 residues. Germline CDR1 is MNHEY and CDR2 is SMNVEV (reference sequence). The CDR3 sequence: CASSFRGSGFPPDEQFF. CDR3 nucleotides: TGTGCCAGCAGTTTCAGGGGTAGCGGGTTTCCCCCCGATGAGCAGTTCTTC.

This clonotype was seen more than once but under ten times. This chain joins TRBV2 and TRBJ1-4; D is unresolved. The CDR3 covers 16 residues. CDR1 is SNHLY, CDR2 FYNNEI, per germline. V lost 4 bases to trimming and J lost 0 bases, with 12 bases between them. In nucleotides, the CDR3 is TGTGCCAGCAGTGTAAGCTACTTTGCAACTAATGAAAAACTGTTTTTT. Translating it yields CASSVSYFATNEKLFF.

This clonotype has just a few counts. This chain joins TRBV3-1 and TRBJ2-7, with D maybe TRBD2 (6 bases). Germline values: CDR1 LGHDT, CDR2 YNNKEL (reference sequence). The CDR3 is made up of 13 amino acids. Trimming left V 1 base short and J 11 bases short, with 15 bases between. The CDR3 nucleotides are TGTGCCAGCAGCCAAGGACGGGGAGGATGGGAGTACTTC. Its protein is CASSQGRGGWEYF.

The J gene is TRBJ2-5, the V gene TRBV7-6; 9 bases map to TRBD2. The J segment lost 4 bases and the V segment lost 5 bases, leaving 11 bases of the junction unmatched. The CDR3 length is 16 residues. Germline CDR1 and CDR2: SGHVS and FNYEAQ. The CDR3 protein is CASSPLATSGLETQYF. DNA of the CDR3: TGTGCCAGCAGCCCCCTGGCGACTAGCGGATTAGAGACCCAGTACTTC. Based on the CDR3 plus reference TRBV7-6 and TRBJ2-5, the full variable domain is GAGVSQSPRYKVTKRGQDVALRCDPISGHVSLYWYRQALGQGPEFLTYFNYEAQQDKSGLPNDRFSAERPEGSISTLTIQRTEQRDSAMYRCASSPLATSGLETQYFGPGTRLLVL.

A few counts support this clonotype. The chain links TRBV4-1 to TRBJ1-1; 10 positions match TRBD1. V was clipped by 1 base and J by 4 bases; unmatched bases: 9. Germline V lookup: CDR1 MGHRA, CDR2 YSYEKL. This CDR3 region has 17 residues. CDR3 region: CASSQGRQGAQGTEAFF. CDR3 bases: TGCGCCAGCAGCCAAGGAAGACAGGGGGCGCAGGGCACTGAAGCTTTCTTT.

At least ten counts were recorded for this clonotype. V usage is TRBV11-1 and J usage is TRBJ2-7; maybe TRBD1 (6 bases). V was clipped by 5 bases and J by 1 base, with 9 bases between them. The CDR3 extends over 13 amino acids. Germline lookup yields CDR1 SGHAT and CDR2 FQDESV (reference sequence). In DNA form, the CDR3 reads TGTGCCAGCAGCCCCGGACAGTCCTACGAGCAGTACTTC. It specifies CASSPGQSYEQYF. Full variable domain (rest looked up from reference TRBV11-1 and TRBJ2-7): EAEVAQSPRYKITEKSQAVAFWCDPISGHATLYWYRQILGQGPELLVQFQDESVVDDSQLPKDRFSAERLKGVDSTLKIQPAELGDSAMYLCASSPGQSYEQYFGPGTRLTVT.

This clonotype was observed many times. This sequence joins TRBV11-3 and TRBJ2-1, with 11 bases fitting TRBD2. Per germline, CDR1 SGHNT and CDR2 YENEEA. J lost 2 bases, V lost 0 bases, and 6 bases had no gene match. CDR3 length: 18 residues. CDR3 in amino acids: CASSLDSSGGSPYNEQFF. The CDR3 region has the DNA TGTGCCAGCAGCTTAGATTCTAGCGGGGGGTCCCCCTACAATGAGCAGTTCTTC.